A selection of T cell receptor beta chains follows, all from one sample in a study of cytomegalovirus exposure and HLA in healthy donors. TCRdb keeps only in-frame clones here, not all; method: immunoSEQ multiplex PCR. Counted here are a few hundred thousand clones, approximately 90% occurring once; the ten biggest clones make up about 1%. The sequencing sample was made of PBMCs. The receptor set was obtained from a woman in her late teens or twenties in good health and CMV-seronegative. The CDR3 runs from the conserved cysteine through the conserved F or W. A D gene is named only where the DNA matches it firmly. Size is stated for part of the rows, as once, few or many counts, or as a class when the clone is expanded.

clone_size | j_call | v_call | d_call | cdr3_nt | cdr3_aa
NA | TRBJ1-1 | TRBV2 | TRBD1 | TGTGCCAGCAGTGCGGTAACAGGGGGTCTTGACACTGAAGCTTTCTTT | CASSAVTGGLDTEAFF
NA | TRBJ2-2 | TRBV7-7 | TRBD2 | TGTGCCAGCAGCCAGGGACTAGCGGGAGCCGGGGAGCTGTTTTTT | CASSQGLAGAGELFF
few | TRBJ2-7 | TRBV5-1 | NA | TGCGCCAGCACCCCTGGCCAGACTTCATACTCCTACGAGCAGTACTTC | CASTPGQTSYSYEQYF
once | TRBJ2-1 | TRBV4-2 | TRBD2 | TGTGCCAGCAGCCAAGATTGGGCTAGCGGGACCCGCTACAATGAGCAGTTCTTC | CASSQDWASGTRYNEQFF
NA | TRBJ2-2 | TRBV4-3 | NA | TGCGCCAGCAGCCAAGATATTTGGGGCGCGAACACCGGGGAGCTGTTTTTT | CASSQDIWGANTGELFF
NA | TRBJ1-5 | TRBV11-2 | NA | TGTGCCAGCAGCTTAGGCCCAGGGAGGTCCAATCAGCCCCAGCATTTT | CASSLGPGRSNQPQHF
NA | TRBJ2-7 | TRBV19 | NA | TGTGCCAGTAGCCCCGCGACAGCCAGCTACGAGCAGTACTTC | CASSPATASYEQYF
NA | TRBJ2-2 | TRBV7-2 | NA | TGTGCCAGCAGCTTACAGGGTTACACCGGGGAGCTGTTTTTT | CASSLQGYTGELFF
NA | TRBJ2-5 | TRBV4-2 | NA | TGTGCCAGCAGCCAGGAGGGATGGGAGACCCAGTACTTC | CASSQEGWETQYF
NA | TRBJ1-4 | TRBV19 | NA | TGTGCCAGTAGTTTTTCTCGGACATCCGCAACTAATGAAAAACTGTTTTTT | CASSFSRTSATNEKLFF
NA | TRBJ1-2 | TRBV19 | NA | TGTGCCACCGGCCGCAGGGGCGCGGGTGGCTACACCTTC | CATGRRGAGGYTF
NA | TRBJ2-3 | TRBV5-1 | TRBD1 | TGCGCCAGCAGAGCCGGGACAGGAACTTCTAGCACAGATACGCAGTATTTT | CASRAGTGTSSTDTQYF
NA | TRBJ2-4 | TRBV6-4 | TRBD2 | TGTGCCAGCAGTGACTGGAGGGAGGGAAGAAACATTCAGTACTTC | CASSDWREGRNIQYF
NA | TRBJ1-5 | TRBV18 | NA | TGTGCCAGCTCACCTCAAAGGGGCGCAGGACAGCCCCAGCATTTT | CASSPQRGAGQPQHF
NA | TRBJ2-4 | TRBV7-7 | TRBD2 | TGTGGCGCCGGGAGGGGATTAGCCAAAAACATTCAGTACTTC | CGAGRGLAKNIQYF
few | TRBJ2-7 | TRBV4-3 | NA | TGCGCCAGCAGCCAGGCCCTAACAGGGAGTATAACCTACGAGCAGTACTTC | CASSQALTGSITYEQYF
NA | TRBJ1-2 | TRBV28 | NA | TGTGCCAGCAGTTTACAGGGTGAGCACTATGGCTACACCTTC | CASSLQGEHYGYTF
NA | TRBJ2-2 | TRBV7-2 | NA | TGTGCCAGCAGCTTACGGGGGGAGCTGTTTTTT | CASSLRGELFF
NA | TRBJ1-1 | TRBV18 | NA | TGTGCCAGCTCACTAGGGGCTAAAGGGGAAGCTTTCTTT | CASSLGAKGEAFF
NA | TRBJ2-7 | TRBV13 | TRBD2 | TGTGCCAGCAGCTGGGGCCAAGTTGGCAGCGGGACCTACGAGCAGTACTTC | CASSWGQVGSGTYEQYF
NA | TRBJ1-1 | TRBV6-1 | TRBD1 | TGTGCCAGCCGGGAGACAGGGGGCTACACTGAAGCTTTCTTT | CASRETGGYTEAFF
NA | TRBJ1-2 | TRBV7-2 | TRBD1 | TGTGCCAGCAGCACACAGCCGGGACAGTTTCCCGGCTACACCTTC | CASSTQPGQFPGYTF
NA | TRBJ1-1 | TRBV7-9 | NA | TGTGCCAGCAGTCATCTGAACACTGAAGCTTTCTTT | CASSHLNTEAFF
NA | TRBJ1-2 | TRBV29-1 | NA | TGCAGCGTTGGGGGGGGTGCAGGCTACACCTTC | CSVGGGAGYTF
once | TRBJ2-7 | TRBV10-3 | TRBD1 | TGTGCCATAGGGACAGGGGACTACTACGAGCAGTACTTC | CAIGTGDYYEQYF
NA | TRBJ2-7 | TRBV2 | TRBD2 | TGTGCCAGCAGTCCGACTAGCGGGGCGACCTACGAGCAGTACTTC | CASSPTSGATYEQYF
NA | TRBJ1-2 | TRBV5-4 | TRBD1 | TGTGCCAGCAGCCCACTTGATCCGACAGGGTTTATTGGCTACACCTTC | CASSPLDPTGFIGYTF
NA | TRBJ2-7 | TRBV7-6 | NA | TGTGCCAGCAGCCAAGGGGTTCCAGGGTTCGAGCAGTACTTC | CASSQGVPGFEQYF
NA | TRBJ2-3 | TRBV5-1 | TRBD2 | TGCGCCAGCAGCCCAGCGGGGGGGCTCGGGGATACGCAGTATTTT | CASSPAGGLGDTQYF
NA | TRBJ2-7 | TRBV5-1 | TRBD2 | TGCGCCAGCAGCTTGGAATCCGCGGGAGAGTACTCCTACGAGCAGTACTTC | CASSLESAGEYSYEQYF
NA | TRBJ1-2 | TRBV7-9 | NA | TGTGCCAGCAGCTTAGAACCGGGTGGCTACACCTTC | CASSLEPGGYTF
NA | TRBJ1-4 | TRBV30 | NA | TGTGCCTGGAGTATTTCGGGAGGAAAACTGTTTTTT | CAWSISGGKLFF
NA | TRBJ1-5 | TRBV19 | NA | TGTGCCAGTAGTACTTTTCCCACAGGGTACGGAAATCAGCCCCAGCATTTT | CASSTFPTGYGNQPQHF
NA | TRBJ2-3 | TRBV5-4 | TRBD2 | TGTGCCAGCAGCTTGGCCTGGGGTGGGACTAGCGGGGGGGATACGCAGTATTTT | CASSLAWGGTSGGDTQYF
NA | TRBJ1-1 | TRBV7-9 | NA | TGTGCCAGCAGCCCCTCGGGAGGGCCACTTGAAGCTTTCTTT | CASSPSGGPLEAFF
NA | TRBJ2-2 | TRBV6-5 | NA | TGTGCCAGCTGGCAGGGCCGGAACGGGGAGCTGTTTTTT | CASWQGRNGELFF
NA | TRBJ1-4 | TRBV7-6 | NA | TGTGCCAGCAGCGACACGTTCGGGACACCTGAAAAACTGTTTTTT | CASSDTFGTPEKLFF
NA | TRBJ2-3 | TRBV4-3 | TRBD1 | TGCGCCAGCAGCCCAGGGGGAGTAGGGGATACGCAGTATTTT | CASSPGGVGDTQYF
NA | TRBJ2-1 | TRBV2 | TRBD2 | TGTGCCACCACCGGACTAGCGGGTTACAATGAGCAGTTCTTC | CATTGLAGYNEQFF
NA | TRBJ1-6 | TRBV19 | TRBD1 | TGTGCCAGTAGTACTTATACCGGGACAGGGAATAGTAATTCACCCCTCCACTTT | CASSTYTGTGNSNSPLHF
NA | TRBJ2-2 | TRBV5-1 | TRBD2 | TGCGCCAGCAGGGGACTAGCGGGGGGCGCCGGGGAGCTGTTTTTT | CASRGLAGGAGELFF
NA | TRBJ1-1 | TRBV7-2 | NA | TGTGCCAGCAGCTCGCTCCCCGCTCGGGGGGCTGAAGCTTTCTTT | CASSSLPARGAEAFF
NA | TRBJ2-5 | TRBV29-1 | NA | TGCAGCGTTGCAGGGGCCCAGACCGAGAGAACCCAGTACTTC | CSVAGAQTERTQYF
NA | TRBJ1-3 | TRBV2 | NA | TGTGCCAGCAGTTCACAGGGTTACTCTGGAAACACCATATATTTT | CASSSQGYSGNTIYF
NA | TRBJ2-1 | TRBV11-2 | TRBD1 | TGTGCCAGCAGCTTTGGACAGGGGGTTTTGCATGAGCAGTTCTTC | CASSFGQGVLHEQFF
NA | TRBJ1-2 | TRBV19 | TRBD1 | TGTGCCAGTAGTGGGGACAGTTATTTCTATGGCTACACCTTC | CASSGDSYFYGYTF
NA | TRBJ1-6 | TRBV5-1 | NA | TGCGCCAGGAGAGGAGGCCGGGATTCACCCCTCCACTTT | CARRGGRDSPLHF
NA | TRBJ1-1 | TRBV6-5 | NA | TGTGCCAGCAGTAGTCAGGCTTTGAACACTGAAGCTTTCTTT | CASSSQALNTEAFF
NA | TRBJ2-1 | TRBV4-3 | NA | TGCGCCAGCAGCCAAGATATACAGGTTTACTCCTACAATGAGCAGTTCTTC | CASSQDIQVYSYNEQFF
NA | TRBJ2-5 | TRBV4-1 | TRBD2 | TGCGCCAGCAGCCAAAGGACTAGCGGGATTACCGATCAAGAGACCCAGTACTTC | CASSQRTSGITDQETQYF
NA | TRBJ1-4 | TRBV18 | TRBD1 | TGTGCCAGCTCACCGGGGACAGGGGAAAAACTGTTTTTT | CASSPGTGEKLFF
once | TRBJ1-1 | TRBV9 | TRBD1 | TGTGCCAGCAGCACCGGGACAGGGATCCACGCTTTCTTT | CASSTGTGIHAFF
NA | TRBJ2-1 | TRBV6-5 | TRBD2 | TGTGCCAGTGCACCGGGACTAGCGACTTACAATGAGCAGTTCTTC | CASAPGLATYNEQFF